The 30 T cell receptor beta chains below all came from one sample that was sequenced in a study of T-cell reconstitution after alpha-beta-depleted transplantation in children. Preparation of the TCRbeta library used unique molecular identifiers. TCRdb re-called the PCR reads through MiXCR, storing one row per CDR3 protein. The sample has over 450,000 distinct CDR3 sequences; more than 9% are singletons. Specimen: PBMCs, collected before TCRalphabeta/CD19-depleted stem cell transplant. These TCRs come from a child younger than 10 with inherited bone marrow failure, due to receive a stem cell transplant.

This clonotype was seen more than once but under ten times. The chain uses TRBV18 and TRBJ2-7; 8 positions match TRBD2. Looked up from germline, CDR1 is KGHSH and CDR2 is LQKENI. V gave up 4 bases and J gave up 0 bases; unmatched junction bases: 2. This CDR3 has 14 amino acids. The CDR3 nucleotides are TGTGCCAGCTCACAAGCGGGAGACTCCTACGAGCAGTACTTC. This gives the protein CASSQAGDSYEQYF.

The rearrangement uses TRBV21-1 and TRBJ2-1. TRBV21-1 is noted as a pseudogene. This CDR3 comprises 17 residues. The CDR3 nucleotides are TGTGCCAGCAGCAAAGCGCCCGACCCGAGCTCCTACAATGAGCAGTTCTTC. Residues: CASSKAPDPSSYNEQFF.

Ten or more counts support this clonotype. J is TRBJ2-1 and V is TRBV11-2, with 9 bases that match TRBD2. Looked up from germline, CDR1 is SGHAT and CDR2 is FQNNGV. V lost 5 bases to trimming and J lost 9 bases; unmatched junction nucleotides: 20. The CDR3 sequence is 18 residues long. The CDR3 bases are TGTGCCAGCAGCCCAGGGGTTTCTCGGCGGGAGGGGCTAATTGAGCAGTTCTTC. Protein product: CASSPGVSRREGLIEQFF.

Concerning this clonotype itself: A read error may explain this, as a much larger clone is one base away. The genes are TRBV3-1 and TRBJ2-3; no clear D. This CDR3 contains 16 residues. Germline V gene sequence: CDR1 LGHDT, CDR2 YNNKEL (reference sequence). The CDR3, as DNA: TGTGTCAGCAGCCAAGAACCCCTGTGGGGCACAGATACGCAGTATTTT. Amino acids: CVSSQEPLWGTDTQYF.

This clonotype was picked up many times. V is TRBV2 and J is TRBJ2-1, with 8 bases fitting TRBD2. This CDR3 comprises 19 residues. Germline trimming cut 4 bases from V and 0 bases from J; bases unmatched to any gene: 14. Germline loops: CDR1 SNHLY, CDR2 FYNNEI. CDR3 bases: TGTGCCAGCAGTGGTCAGACTAGCGACGAGCTAAGCTCCTACAATGAGCAGTTCTTC. Its translation is CASSGQTSDELSSYNEQFF.

This clonotype occurred many times. The V and J genes are TRBV27 and TRBJ2-1; no clear D gene. This CDR3 has 16 amino acids. Germline V gives CDR1 MNHEY, CDR2 SMNVEV (reference sequence). The V end was cut by 2 bases, the J end by 5 bases, with 16 bases between. The CDR3 DNA is TGTGCCAGCAGTTTAAGGGCTTGGATTACTGACAATGAGCAGTTCTTC. Its translation: CASSLRAWITDNEQFF.

There are a few counts of this clonotype. The gene calls are TRBV28 and TRBJ2-7, with a tentative D call TRBD2 (5 bases). V was cut by 5 bases and J by 3 bases, with 23 bases left in between. Germline values: CDR1 MDHEN, CDR2 SYDVKM. The CDR3 loop spans 17 amino acids. CDR3 region: CASSLGLGSGTFYEQYF. The CDR3 DNA sequence: TGTGCCAGCAGTCTGGGTCTAGGGAGCGGTACCTTCTACGAGCAGTACTTC.

This clonotype was seen at least ten times. The chain employs TRBV27 and TRBJ2-2; no reliable D call. The CDR3 consists of 14 residues. Between the trimmed V and J ends, which lost 4 bases and 3 bases, there was a span of 9 bases. Germline lookup yields CDR1 MNHEY and CDR2 SMNVEV (reference sequence). CDR3 loop: CASSSHGDTGELFF. CDR3 DNA: TGTGCCAGCAGTTCTCATGGGGACACCGGGGAGCTGTTTTTT.

This clonotype was seen ten or more times. V gene TRBV7-9 combines with J gene TRBJ2-7; 7 nucleotides agree with TRBD2. V was pared by 5 bases and J by 3 bases, with 16 bases of the junction left unmatched. Per germline, CDR1 SEHNR and CDR2 FQNEAQ (reference sequence). The CDR3 sequence is 17 residues long. As DNA, the CDR3 is TGTGCCAGCAGCCCTGAGCGGGATACGTTTGTTTTCTACGAGCAGTACTTC. It specifies CASSPERDTFVFYEQYF.

V gene TRBV20-1 combines with J gene TRBJ2-1, with D hard to call. The V and J ends lost 4 bases and 8 bases respectively, with 9 bases between them. Germline V gene lookup returns CDR1 DFQATT and CDR2 SNEGSKA (reference sequence). CDR3 length: 11 amino acids. CDR3 region: CSATDQYEQFF. The CDR3 DNA is TGCAGTGCTACAGATCAGTATGAGCAGTTCTTC.

This clonotype has a count of ten or more. The chain's CDR3 is CASSYSGLPGELFF. CDR3 coding DNA: TGTGCCAGCAGTTACTCCGGACTTCCCGGGGAGCTGTTTTTT. The chain links TRBV6-5 to TRBJ2-2; perhaps TRBD2 as D (5 bases). The V end lost 0 bases, the J end lost 6 bases, and 8 bases lay between the germline ends. This CDR3 region has 14 residues. Germline loops: CDR1 MNHEY, CDR2 SVGAGI.

The chain links TRBV7-2 to TRBJ2-1; D may be TRBD1 (7 bases). The ends were cut back, 5 bases at V and 3 bases at J, with 17 bases in the middle. Germline V gene data show CDR1 as SGHTA and CDR2 as FQGNSA. The CDR3 loop spans 16 amino acids. CDR3 region: CASSLRGAAYYNEQFF. In DNA, the CDR3 is TGTGCCAGCAGCCTCAGGGGGGCGGCTTACTACAATGAGCAGTTCTTC.

This clonotype showed up just a few times. The V call is TRBV29-1, the J call TRBJ1-2, with no clear D. The length of the CDR3 is 12 residues. V was trimmed by 6 bases and J by 7 bases, leaving 15 bases between them. CDR1 SQVTM and CDR2 ANQGSEA come from the germline V gene. The CDR3 is CSVAGFATGYTF. Here the CDR3 DNA reads TGCAGCGTGGCCGGGTTCGCCACTGGCTACACCTTC.

The table lists this clonotype with many counts. V is TRBV28 and J is TRBJ1-1; D remains ambiguous. V shed 2 bases and J shed 4 bases, with 14 bases lying between them. The CDR3 totals 15 residues. Germline CDR1 MDHEN, CDR2 SYDVKM. CDR3 in amino acids: CASSLLNSGSTEAFF. In nucleotides, the CDR3 is TGTGCCAGCAGTTTACTGAATTCTGGGAGCACTGAAGCTTTCTTT.

This clonotype was recorded many times. J is TRBJ2-3 and V is TRBV5-4; perhaps TRBD1 as D (5 bases). The CDR3 spans 13 residues. Trimming stripped 5 bases from V and 5 bases from J, with 12 bases between. Germline V gives CDR1 SGHNT, CDR2 YYREEE (reference sequence). CDR3 sequence reads: CASRNPQGDTQYF. The CDR3 DNA sequence: TGTGCCAGCAGGAACCCTCAGGGAGATACGCAGTATTTT.

This clonotype showed up many times. J is TRBJ2-7 and V is TRBV5-1; 7 positions match TRBD1. Germline CDR1 and CDR2: SGHRS and YFSETQ. The CDR3 extends over 14 amino acids. V was clipped by 7 bases and J by 0 bases; unmatched bases: 7. The CDR3 DNA is TGCGCCAGCGGGCCTCGGGACAGCTCCTACGAGCAGTACTTC. Its translation: CASGPRDSSYEQYF.

The chain carries TRBV20-1 and TRBJ1-6; D is unresolved. V was shortened by 3 bases and J by 7 bases, with 13 bases between the two germline ends. Germline values: CDR1 DFQATT, CDR2 SNEGSKA (reference sequence). The CDR3 totals 14 residues. The CDR3 sequence is CSASRRATNSPLHF. The CDR3 DNA sequence: TGCAGTGCTAGCAGACGGGCTACCAATTCACCCCTCCACTTT.

In this sample, this clonotype turned up many times. The chain links TRBV6-5 to TRBJ2-3; 11 positions agree with TRBD2. With V trimmed by 5 bases and J by 6 bases, 7 bases remained unmatched. The CDR3 length is 15 residues. Germline V CDR1 and CDR2: MNHEY, SVGAGI. CDR3 loop: CASSPTSGSWDTQYF. In nucleotides, the CDR3 is TGTGCCAGCAGTCCTACTAGCGGGAGTTGGGATACGCAGTATTTT.

This clonotype was picked up many times. The J gene is TRBJ1-1, the V gene TRBV28, with no clear D. Between the trimmed V and J ends, which lost 4 bases and 2 bases, there was a span of 5 bases. Germline loops: CDR1 MDHEN, CDR2 SYDVKM. The CDR3 is made up of 12 amino acids. The CDR3, as DNA: TGTGCCAGCAGTTCCCAAAACACTGAAGCTTTCTTT. Translated, it gives CASSSQNTEAFF. The whole variable domain, filled in from reference TRBV28 and TRBJ1-1, reads DVKVTQSSRYLVKRTGEKVFLECVQDMDHENMFWYRQDPGLGLRLIYFSYDVKMKEKGDIPEGYSVSREKKERFSLILESASTNQTSMYLCASSSQNTEAFFGQGTRLTVV.

This clonotype came up many times. V and J are TRBV6-1 and TRBJ1-5; the D gene is possibly TRBD1 (5 bases). V dropped 7 bases and J dropped 2 bases, with 15 bases sitting between them. The CDR3 is made up of 15 amino acids. CDR1 is MNHNS and CDR2 is SASEGT in the germline V gene. CDR3 loop: CASMGTSGRNQPQHF. The CDR3 coding sequence is TGTGCCAGCATGGGGACCTCGGGTCGCAATCAGCCCCAGCATTTT.

This chain connects TRBV6-1 to TRBJ2-2, with 8 bases fitting TRBD2. The CDR3 consists of 15 residues. Germline CDR1 reads MNHNS; CDR2 reads SASEGT. V trimming: 10 bases; J trimming: 2 bases; junction bases outside the gene matches: 9. CDR3 protein: CATRTGTSNTGELFF. The CDR3, as DNA: TGTGCCACCCGAACCGGGACTAGTAACACCGGGGAGCTGTTTTTT.

In its sample, this clonotype was seen many times. CDR3 region: CSVCPSGTDTQYF. CDR3 DNA: TGCAGCGTTTGTCCTAGCGGAACCGATACGCAGTATTTT. The rearrangement uses TRBV29-1 and TRBJ2-3; TRBD2 matches 7 bases. J was trimmed by 6 bases and V by 5 bases; bases with no gene match: 8. Germline lookup yields CDR1 SQVTM and CDR2 ANQGSEA. The CDR3 loop spans 13 amino acids.

This clonotype was counted a few times. The chain has TRBV5-6 and TRBJ2-3; TRBD2 matches at 11 bases. The germline CDR1 and CDR2 sequences are SGHDT and YYEEEE. V was pared by 1 base and J by 0 bases, with 7 bases of the junction left unmatched. The CDR3 length is 18 residues. In DNA, the CDR3 is TGTGCCAGCAGCTTGTATAGCGGGAGGGCCGTGAGCACAGATACGCAGTATTTT. Protein product: CASSLYSGRAVSTDTQYF. Looking up the rest from reference TRBV5-6 and TRBJ2-3 gives the full variable domain: DAGVTQSPTHLIKTRGQQVTLRCSPKSGHDTVSWYQQALGQGPQFIFQYYEEEERQRGNFPDRFSGHQFPNYSSELNVNALLLGDSALYLCASSLYSGRAVSTDTQYFGPGTRLTVL.

The table lists this clonotype with many counts. CDR3 sequence (DNA): TGTGCCATCAGTGAGTCAGGCGAATCCTACGAGCAGTACTTC. Translated, it gives CAISESGESYEQYF. This chain joins TRBV10-3 and TRBJ2-7, with D unclear. Germline values: CDR1 ENHRY, CDR2 SYGVKD. Trimming left V 0 bases short and J 1 base short, with 7 bases between. CDR3 length: 14 amino acids.

This clonotype has at least ten counts. The chain employs TRBV6-2 or TRBV6-3 and TRBJ2-1; weak D call: TRBD1 (5 bases). V lost 6 bases, J lost 10 bases, and 13 bases lay in between. The CDR3 loop spans 12 amino acids. Germline V gene data show CDR1 as MNHEY and CDR2 as SVGEGT. DNA of the CDR3: TGTGCCAGCAGAGGACACCGGCTCGAGCAGTTCTTC. Its translation: CASRGHRLEQFF.

The chain employs TRBV20-1 and TRBJ2-3; no clear D. Germline V CDR1 and CDR2: DFQATT, SNEGSKA (reference sequence). Trimming stripped 0 bases from V and 2 bases from J, with 18 bases between. CDR3 size: 17 residues. The CDR3 region has the DNA TGCAGTGCTAGAGATCAATCACGGCTGCGCCACACAGATACGCAGTATTTT. Its protein product is CSARDQSRLRHTDTQYF.

Many counts were recorded for this clonotype. The CDR3 loop is CATSRDRAREQYF. The CDR3 DNA sequence: TGTGCCACCAGCAGAGACAGGGCACGCGAGCAGTACTTC. This chain links TRBV15 with TRBJ2-7; D may be TRBD1 (5 bases). CDR1 LNHNV and CDR2 YYDKDF come from the germline V gene (reference sequence). V lost 0 bases and J lost 6, with 9 bases in between. The CDR3 consists of 13 residues.

This clonotype was counted many times. The genes are TRBV7-9 and TRBJ1-4, with 9 bases aligning to TRBD1. The germline gives CDR1 SEHNR, CDR2 FQNEAQ (reference sequence). Trimming removed 5 bases from V and 8 bases from J; junction bases left unmatched: 6. The CDR3 is 14 residues long. The CDR3, as DNA: TGTGCCAGCAGCCATAGGACAGGGGAGGAAAAACTGTTTTTT. It encodes CASSHRTGEEKLFF.

This clonotype was counted many times. This CDR3 reads CASSPRSSYEQYF. Written as DNA, the CDR3 is TGTGCCAGCAGCCCCAGGAGCTCCTACGAGCAGTACTTC. The chain recombines TRBV27 with TRBJ2-7; D call uncertain. There are 13 residues in the CDR3. The ends were cut back, 6 bases at V and 0 bases at J, with 9 bases in the middle. Germline V CDR1 and CDR2: MNHEY, SMNVEV (reference sequence).

This rearrangement joins TRBV30 to TRBJ2-2; 13 nucleotides agree with TRBD2. Unmatched junction bases numbered 2, after V lost 2 bases and J lost 5 bases. Germline V gives CDR1 GTSNPN, CDR2 SVGIG (reference sequence). There are 15 residues in the CDR3. CDR3 DNA: TGTGCCTGGAGTTTACTAGCGGGAGGGACCGGGGAGCTGTTTTTT. As protein: CAWSLLAGGTGELFF.